This T cell receptor (beta chain) derives from a study of CD8 T cells in Susac syndrome. The germline CDR1 and CDR2 sequences are MNHEY and SVGAGI. The CDR3 has 15 amino acids. Trimming removed 4 bases from V and 3 bases from J, with 12 bases in between. With random hexamers, roughly 0.45 to 1 ug RNA was reverse transcribed. Amplification of TCR beta CDR3 by immunoSEQ multiplex PCR spanned 54 Vbeta and 13 Jbeta. TCRdb recomputed calls from the immunoSEQ multiplex PCR reads with MiXCR, one row per CDR3 protein. Here the sample spans more than 80,000 distinct CDR3 sequences, 94% being singletons. Findings and limits, study-wide: Susac-specific public clones in total CD8+ repertoires numbered around 17; in CD8+ TEMRA repertoires, they numbered about 5.

For this clonotype: Antigen: not known.

The chain recombines TRBV6-5 with TRBJ2-2; D perhaps matches TRBD1 (5 bases). This receptor was identified in a human donor with Susac syndrome. Sequencing input: CD8+ T cells from PBMCs. CDR3 coding DNA: TGTGCCAGCAGTTCCTTGGGGCCTGACACCGGGGAGCTGTTTTTT. Amino acid sequence: CASSSLGPDTGELFF.